The 11 T cell receptor beta chains listed next were all sequenced from one sample in a study of blood T cell repertoires in COVID-19. Some clones are missing from TCRdb's copy, which holds only in-frame ones; the method was immunoSEQ multiplex PCR. The data show 150,000 or so clones, with approximately 81% seen just once and 18% held by the top ten. Sequenced: PBMCs or T cells enriched from blood (not recorded which). These receptors were obtained from a man between 60 and 75 years old who had recovered from COVID-19.

This clone turned up a few times. This chain connects TRBV19 to TRBJ1-1, with TRBD1 matching over 8 bases. The CDR3 length is 16 residues. V shed 0 bases and J 6 bases; nucleotides not matched to a gene: 9. Germline CDR1 reads LNHDA; CDR2 reads SQIVND (reference sequence). The CDR3 region is CASSIDTNDRGAEAFF. CDR3 in DNA: TGTGCCAGTAGTATAGATACCAATGACAGGGGCGCTGAAGCTTTCTTT. The whole variable domain, filled in from reference TRBV19 and TRBJ1-1, reads DGGITQSPKYLFRKEGQNVTLSCEQNLNHDAMYWYRQDPGQGLRLIYYSQIVNDFQKGDIAEGYSVSREKKESFPLTVTSAQKNPTAFYLCASSIDTNDRGAEAFFGQGTRLTVV.

The J gene is TRBJ1-5, the V gene TRBV7-9, with D hard to call. This CDR3 is 13 amino acids long. Germline CDR1 SEHNR, CDR2 FQNEAQ (reference sequence). The germline V and J ends were trimmed by 1 base and 9 bases, with 10 bases remaining between them. The CDR3 sequence is CASSLGPVRPQHF. The CDR3, as DNA: TGTGCCAGCAGCTTAGGTCCAGTAAGGCCCCAGCATTTT.

V is TRBV2 and J is TRBJ1-5; 11 bases fit TRBD1. Per the germline V gene, CDR1 is SNHLY and CDR2 is FYNNEI. V shed 3 bases and J 6 bases; nucleotides not matched to a gene: 10. CDR3 size: 17 residues. This CDR3 is CASSDMDRGPLGQPQHF. CDR3 DNA sequence: TGTGCCAGCAGTGATATGGACAGGGGGCCCTTGGGTCAGCCCCAGCATTTT.

The J gene is TRBJ2-7, the V gene TRBV7-2, with TRBD1 identical over 7 bases. V trimming: 1 base; J trimming: 5 bases; junction bases outside the gene matches: 8. Per the germline V gene, CDR1 is SGHTA and CDR2 is FQGNSA. CDR3 size: 15 residues. In DNA form, the CDR3 reads TGTGCCAGCAGCTTAGGTAACAGGGGTTGGGACGAGCAGTACTTC. Protein: CASSLGNRGWDEQYF.

The gene calls are TRBV7-2 and TRBJ2-7, with TRBD2 as a possible D gene (6 bases). Trimming cost V 2 bases and J 2 bases, with 10 bases left between them. The CDR3 covers 14 residues. The germline V gene encodes CDR1 SGHTA and CDR2 FQGNSA. CDR3 amino acids: CASSLIADTYEQYF. As DNA, the CDR3 is TGTGCCAGCAGCTTAATAGCGGACACCTACGAGCAGTACTTC.

The chain uses TRBV4-2 and TRBJ1-2; possibly TRBD1 for D (5 bases). V shed 0 bases and J shed 4 bases, with 12 bases lying between them. The CDR3 is 15 residues long. CDR1 and CDR2 from the germline V gene are LGHNA and YNFKEQ. The CDR3 region has the DNA TGTGCCAGCAGCCAAGATGACGGGCAGGGCTATGGCTACACCTTC. Amino acids: CASSQDDGQGYGYTF.

The rearrangement uses TRBV12-3 or TRBV12-4 and TRBJ1-1; TRBD1 agrees at 10 bases. V shed 6 bases, J shed 6 bases, and the junction held 4 bases outside the gene matches. The CDR3 consists of 13 residues. The CDR3 DNA follows: TGTGCCAGCAGAACCGGGACAGGGGCTGAAGCTTTCTTT. The encoded protein is CASRTGTGAEAFF.

This clone was picked up a small number of times. The chain recombines TRBV19 with TRBJ1-5; 8 bases align to TRBD1. Germline V gene sequence: CDR1 LNHDA, CDR2 SQIVND (reference sequence). This CDR3 has 15 residues. Losses at the gene ends were 8 bases for V and 6 bases for J; bases not matched to a gene: 12. In nucleotides, the CDR3 is TGTGCCAGTTGCAAAGAGGACAGGGTTAGTCAGCCCCAGCATTTT. Encoded protein: CASCKEDRVSQPQHF.

This rearrangement joins TRBV20-1 to TRBJ2-1; TRBD1 is a possible D gene (5 bases). There are 11 residues in the CDR3. Germline V gives CDR1 DFQATT, CDR2 SNEGSKA (reference sequence). Trimming shortened V by 3 bases and J by 14 bases, and 14 bases separated the two germline ends. CDR3 protein: CSARDLLGEFF. CDR3 nucleotides: TGCAGTGCTAGGGATCTGCTAGGGGAGTTCTTC.

In its sample, this clone was seen once. The chain couples TRBV6-1 to TRBJ1-2; 8 bases map to TRBD1. The J segment lost 4 bases and the V segment lost 6 bases, leaving 7 bases of the junction unmatched. Germline V gives CDR1 MNHNS, CDR2 SASEGT. CDR3 length: 14 residues. The CDR3 sequence is CASSPRGRGYGYTF. DNA for the CDR3: TGTGCCAGCAGCCCCAGGGGGCGCGGCTATGGCTACACCTTC.

The V gene is TRBV5-5, the J gene TRBJ1-1; TRBD1 matches at 7 bases. This CDR3 spans 15 amino acids. The V segment lost 3 bases and the J segment 1 base; nucleotides outside the gene matches: 6. Per germline, CDR1 SGHKS and CDR2 YYEKEE (reference sequence). Written as DNA, the CDR3 is TGTGCCAGCAGCTACATGACAGGGAAGAACACTGAAGCTTTCTTT. This sequence encodes CASSYMTGKNTEAFF.